The entry below gives a single T cell receptor beta chain sequence along with its context. Its antigen is currently unknown. V lost 3 bases, J lost 7 bases, and 9 bases stayed unmatched. CDR1 LNHNV and CDR2 YYDKDF come from the germline V gene (reference sequence). This CDR3 has 15 amino acids. The PCR employed 60 Vbeta primers together with 13 Jbeta primers. The data were produced by immunoSEQ multiplex PCR, yet TCRdb's version contains in-frame clones alone and is incomplete. The sample carries some 110,000 clones, about 76% recorded once. Every donor was a healthy person donating bone marrow. This sample is drawn from a study of cytomegalovirus exposure and HLA in healthy donors. Findings and caveats of the study: The classifier was said to identify cytomegalovirus status with high specificity and sensitivity.

The clonotype was recovered from a woman between 25 and 40 years old in good health and CMV-seronegative. The sequenced sample consisted of PBMCs. The chain combines TRBV15 with TRBJ2-7; 10 nucleotides align to TRBD1. The CDR3 DNA reads as TGTGCCACCAGCAGGGAGACAGGGGGCTTGGGGGAGCAGTACTTC. Amino acid sequence: CATSRETGGLGEQYF.